This T cell receptor (beta chain) is from a study of OX40 agonist ivuxolimab in advanced cancers. Regarding the study in general: The costimulatory receptor OX40 (CD134) was targeted by ivuxolimab, a fully human IgG2 agonistic monoclonal antibody. Intravenous ivuxolimab was administered to patients every 2 weeks at six dose levels: 0.01, 0.1, 0.3, 1.5, 3 and 10 mg/kg. Among the roughly 50 dose-escalation patients, approximately 20 had hepatocellular carcinoma, 15 or so melanoma, 9 renal cell carcinoma and 9 head and neck cancer. In the dose-escalation cohort, around four fifths of patients were male, and the mean age was approximately 55 years, with a range of about 20 to 90. Prior anti-PD-1, anti-PD-L1 or anti-CTLA-4 therapy was permitted, and approximately 40% of dose-escalation patients had received checkpoint inhibitors. Partial responses occurred in three dose-escalation patients: two with cutaneous melanoma and one with hepatocellular carcinoma. Peripheral TCRbeta sequencing was intended to test whether TCR sequence diversity was altered and clonal T-cell expansion was caused by ivuxolimab. The monotherapy dose-escalation portion (N ≈ 57 patients) of the phase I ivuxolimab trial is reported in the paper. General findings and caveats noted by the study authors: Antigen specificity was not determined for the clonally expanded peripheral T cells. Low levels of normalized T-cell clonal expansion were also shown by some nonresponding patients. At doses of 0.1 to 3.0 mg/kg, clonal expansion of both CD4+ and CD8+ T cells in blood was seen between baseline and week 6. After ivuxolimab, more expanded clones were found on average in CD8+ T cells than in CD4+ T cells. Partial responders in the 0.1-3.0 mg/kg groups had among the lowest normalized peripheral clonal expansion, especially among CD8+ T cells.

In the case of this clone: The specificity of this receptor is unknown. The record has no base qualities; no much larger clone is one base away.

The trial excluded patients who had a history of autoimmune disease or who were on systemic immunosuppression. In every dose cohort, peripheral blood was drawn for TCR sequencing at baseline, cycle 4 day 1, and cycle 7 day 1. The samples were drawn from a first-in-human, open-label, multicenter phase I dose-escalation trial of ivuxolimab. Adults with locally advanced or metastatic melanoma, renal cell carcinoma, hepatocellular carcinoma or head and neck squamous cell carcinoma were enrolled in the trial. Before TCR sequencing, CD4+ T cells and CD8+ T cells from peripheral blood were sorted into separate populations. For sequencing of the TCRbeta CDR3 region, genomic DNA was extracted from the sorted cells. TCRbeta CDR3 regions were sequenced using the immunoSEQ Assay. Entries here come from immuneACCESS through TCRdb and include only in-frame sequences with V and J called. Some clones fail to appear in such tables; in the studies checked, an unresolved V gene covers under half of the shortfall, and the cause of the remainder is unknown. This sample comprises about 36,000 clones, 70% to 80% of them detected only once. The top ten hold about a fifth of the sample.

Source: CD4+ or CD8+ T cells sorted from blood, taken in a trial of the OX40 agonist ivuxolimab. The clonotype originates from an adult with an advanced solid tumor such as melanoma, head and neck, liver or kidney cancer.

CDR3 region: CASSPRDVETQYF. The nucleotide sequence is given as TGTGCCAGCAGCCCCCGCGATGTAGAGACCCAGTACTTC. This chain is built from TRBV13 and TRBJ2-5; the D gene is unclear. V drops 5 bases and J drops 4 bases, leaving 11 bases in between. The CDR3 runs 13 residues from the cysteine to the phenylalanine. Of the read, only the CDR3 DNA is kept; its 39 bases are in frame from base 1. Via the germline V gene (reference sequence), CDR1 is PRHDT and CDR2 FYEKMQ.